The source of this TCR beta chain is a study of T-cell memory formation after mild COVID-19 (dated by TCRdb to 2020 to 2023). A note on the overall study: TCR sequence clusters from the two donors were largely donor specific. In two donors, T-cell clones that expanded and contracted after mild COVID-19 were followed by sequencing TCRalpha and TCRbeta repertoires longitudinally. Two young, previously healthy adult volunteers made up the cohort, one male and one female.

With respect to this clonotype: What antigen it recognizes has not been identified. Germline and junction disagree at one end, which may indicate a read error.

Ficoll-Paque density gradient centrifugation was the method used to isolate PBMCs. CDR1 LNHNV and CDR2 YYDKDF were looked up in the germline V gene (reference sequence). The cysteine opens and the phenylalanine closes a CDR3 of 11 amino acids. The entry retains the CDR3 DNA only, 33 bases that are in frame from base 1. Sequencer: Illumina NovaSeq 6000. Using 5'RACE with constant-segment primers, TCRalpha and TCRbeta cDNA libraries were constructed, with sample barcodes and unique molecular identifiers added in the process. Trizol reagent was used to extract RNA from every sample. The libraries were amplified in two PCR steps, and the second step added a second sample barcode and Illumina TruSeq adapters. Sequencing of the libraries was done on an Illumina NovaSeq, producing 2 x 150 bp paired-end reads. The published analysis was carried out like this. With migec v1.2.7, reads were demultiplexed and then collapsed into UMI-guided consensus sequences. Using mixcr v2.1.11, the UMI consensuses were aligned to TRA and TRB V and J templates and assembled into clonotypes. Clonotypes were classified as expanded or contracted when called significant by both edgeR and NoisET, with noise models trained on biological replicates. For edgeR calls, the cutoffs were a false discovery rate-adjusted p below 0.01 and a log2 fold-change threshold of 1. As an exploratory analysis of dynamics, max-normalized trajectories of the 1000 most abundant clonotypes were examined with PCA combined with hierarchical clustering. The CD4 or CD8 phenotype of responding clones was assigned using the separately sequenced CD4+ and CD8+ repertoires. TCRdb reworked the public reads: Q25 trimming with fastp, MiXCR clone assembly, productive beta chains retained. Records with the same CDR3 protein are collapsed into one entry carrying the most frequent genes and DNA. Here the V and J calls rest on TCRdb's processing, not on the authors' analysis. A total of a few hundred thousand distinct CDR3 sequences appear in this sample, less than 25% of them only once. Around 8.4% of the sample rests with the top ten.

On the study overall, not on this receptor specifically: Whether the second-wave clones peaking on day 37 were SARS-CoV-2 specific was not confirmed. Some responding clones were detected in pre-infection memory, which suggested that pre-existing cross-reactive memory T cells had joined the SARS-CoV-2 response. Clones contracting from day 15 to 85 had balanced CD4/CD8 phenotypes, while a second wave expanding from day 15 to 37 was biased towards CD4+. Contracting CD4+ clones appeared mostly in the CM and EM memory subsets, whereas CD8+ clones were enriched in EMRA. Only a couple of mild cases were covered by the study, and larger cohorts that include severe cases with pre-infection samples were considered necessary.

The sequencing input was PBMCs or a T cell subset sorted from them (not recorded which). Rearrangement joined TRBV15 to TRBJ1-3, and TRBD1 aligns with 8 junction nucleotides. This sequence originates from an adult woman who had mild COVID-19 (a few samples of this study predate the infection). The sample titles of this study are shuffled in the database, so cell type and time point are left out; the donor was told from shared clones. The DNA sequence follows: TGTGCCACCAGCAGAGGGACAGGGCTACATTTT. Its amino acids are CATSRGTGLHF.